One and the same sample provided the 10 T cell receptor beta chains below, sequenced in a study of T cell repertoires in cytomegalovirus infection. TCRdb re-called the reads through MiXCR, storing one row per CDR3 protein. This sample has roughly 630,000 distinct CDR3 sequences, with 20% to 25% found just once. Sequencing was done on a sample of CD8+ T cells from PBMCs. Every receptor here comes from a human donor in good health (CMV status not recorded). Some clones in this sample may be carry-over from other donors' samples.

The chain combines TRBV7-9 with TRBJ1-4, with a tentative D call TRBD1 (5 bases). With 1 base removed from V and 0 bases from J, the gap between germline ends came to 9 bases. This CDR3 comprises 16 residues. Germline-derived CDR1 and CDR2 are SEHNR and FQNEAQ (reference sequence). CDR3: CASSLVRGSTNEKLFF. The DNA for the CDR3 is TGTGCCAGCAGCTTAGTGAGGGGTTCAACTAATGAAAAACTGTTTTTT.

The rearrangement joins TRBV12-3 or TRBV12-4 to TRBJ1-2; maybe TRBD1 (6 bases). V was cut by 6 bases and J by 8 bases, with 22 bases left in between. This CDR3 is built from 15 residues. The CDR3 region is CASSPPGTPGNGYTF. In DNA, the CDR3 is TGTGCCAGCAGCCCCCCTGGGACACCGGGGAACGGCTACACCTTC.

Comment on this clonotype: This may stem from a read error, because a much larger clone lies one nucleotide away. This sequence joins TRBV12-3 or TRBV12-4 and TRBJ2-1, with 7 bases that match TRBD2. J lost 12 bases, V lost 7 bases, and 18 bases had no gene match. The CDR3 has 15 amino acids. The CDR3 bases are TGTGCCAGCACCCCGTGGGAGGGCCCCTCGGATGGGCAGTTCTTC. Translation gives CASTPWEGPSDGQFF.

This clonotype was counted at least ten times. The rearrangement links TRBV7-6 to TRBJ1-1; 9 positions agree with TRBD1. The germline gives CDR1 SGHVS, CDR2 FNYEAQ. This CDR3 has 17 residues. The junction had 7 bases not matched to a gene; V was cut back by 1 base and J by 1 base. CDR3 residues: CASSLGTGGARNTEAFF. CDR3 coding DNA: TGTGCCAGCAGCTTAGGTACAGGGGGCGCCAGGAACACTGAAGCTTTCTTT.

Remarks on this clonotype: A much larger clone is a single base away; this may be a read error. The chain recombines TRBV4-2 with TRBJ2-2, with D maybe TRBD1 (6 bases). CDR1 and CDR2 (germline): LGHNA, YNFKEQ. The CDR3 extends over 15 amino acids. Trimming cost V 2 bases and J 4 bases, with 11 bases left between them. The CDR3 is CASSQTTGSTGELFF. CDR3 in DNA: TGTGCCAGCAGCCAAACTACAGGGAGCACCGGGGAGCTGTTTTTT.

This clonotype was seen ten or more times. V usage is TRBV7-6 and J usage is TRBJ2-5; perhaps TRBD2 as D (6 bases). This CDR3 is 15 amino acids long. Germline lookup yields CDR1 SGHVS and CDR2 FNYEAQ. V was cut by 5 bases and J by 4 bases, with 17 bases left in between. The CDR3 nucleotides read TGTGCCAGCAGCCGAAGCCAGGCGGGGTTAGAGACCCAGTACTTC. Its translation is CASSRSQAGLETQYF.

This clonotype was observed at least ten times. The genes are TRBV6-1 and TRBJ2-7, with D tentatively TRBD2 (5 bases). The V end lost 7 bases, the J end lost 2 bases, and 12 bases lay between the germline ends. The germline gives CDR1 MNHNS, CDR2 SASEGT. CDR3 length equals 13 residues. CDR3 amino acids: CASTDWIAYEQYF. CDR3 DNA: TGTGCCAGCACGGACTGGATTGCCTACGAGCAGTACTTC.

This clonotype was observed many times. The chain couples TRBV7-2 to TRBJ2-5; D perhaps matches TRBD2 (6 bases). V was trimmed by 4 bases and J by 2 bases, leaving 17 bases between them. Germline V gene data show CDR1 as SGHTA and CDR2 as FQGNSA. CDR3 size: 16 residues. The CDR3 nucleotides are TGTGCCAGCAGCTATCCTAGCGATCGTAGTCAAGAGACCCAGTACTTC. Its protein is CASSYPSDRSQETQYF. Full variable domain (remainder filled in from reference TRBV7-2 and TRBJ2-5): GAGVSQSPSNKVTEKGKDVELRCDPISGHTALYWYRQSLGQGLEFLIYFQGNSAPDKSGLPSDRFSAERTGGSVSTLTIQRTQQEDSAVYLCASSYPSDRSQETQYFGPGTRLLVL.

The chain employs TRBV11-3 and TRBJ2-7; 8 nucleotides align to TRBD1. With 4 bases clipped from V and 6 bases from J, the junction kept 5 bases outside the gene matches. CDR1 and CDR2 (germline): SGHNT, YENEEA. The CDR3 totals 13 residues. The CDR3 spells CASSSRQGCEQYV. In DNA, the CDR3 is TGTGCCAGCAGCTCCAGACAGGGGTGCGAGCAGTACGTC.

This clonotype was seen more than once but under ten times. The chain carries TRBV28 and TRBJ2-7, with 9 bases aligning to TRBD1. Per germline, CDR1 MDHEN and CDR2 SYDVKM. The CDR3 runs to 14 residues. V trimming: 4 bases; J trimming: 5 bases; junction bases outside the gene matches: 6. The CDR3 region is CASSSRTGADEQYV. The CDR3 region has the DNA TGTGCCAGCAGTTCTCGGACAGGGGCTGACGAGCAGTACGTC.